This TCR beta chain was found in a study of cytomegalovirus exposure and HLA in healthy donors. Background on the study: Among the 350 to 500 donors who were genotyped, about 80% fell in the genetic ancestry cluster that is associated with self-reported Caucasian donors. Regarding the study as a whole: A reported reduction in N-insertions relative to the roughly 710-donor mean was seen in an Asian-associated ancestry cluster in a later analysis. Across all donors, roughly uniform sequencing depth was an assumption of the presence/absence analyses.

In the PCR, 60 Vbeta and 13 Jbeta primers were used. The method was immunoSEQ multiplex PCR; TCRdb's version includes in-frame clones alone and lacks a portion of them. The data contain roughly 140,000 clones, roughly 80% of them singletons. The CDR3 length is 19 residues. Losses at the gene ends were 2 bases for V and 1 base for J; bases not matched to a gene: 14. In germline, CDR1 is MGHRA, CDR2 YSYEKL. Donors had nominal health at sampling but likely had unrecorded immune exposures. This clone was seen once. Its antigen remains unidentified. This TCR was recovered from a woman between 35 and 50 years old in good health and CMV-seropositive. The sequenced sample consisted of PBMCs. This sequence joins TRBV4-1 and TRBJ2-5, with TRBD2 matching 9 bases. Here the CDR3 reads CASSQLSGSSGGLQETQYF. The DNA for the CDR3 is TGCGCCAGCAGCCAACTCTCCGGGTCCAGCGGGGGGCTCCAAGAGACCCAGTACTTC.